This T cell receptor (beta chain) was recorded in a study of resident and recirculating memory T cells in vitiligo. Study background: Epidermis came from shave biopsies of lesional and nonlesional sites, plus PBMCs.

TCRdb's table, derived via immunoSEQ multiplex PCR, lists solely in-frame clones and lacks some. The profile shows roughly 76,000 clones, approximately 91% of them singletons. The CDR3 runs to 15 residues. Trimming removed 2 bases from V and 4 bases from J; junction bases left unmatched: 5. Germline CDR1 MNHEY, CDR2 SVGAGI. Sequenced: blood. The chain couples TRBV6-5 to TRBJ1-2, with 9 bases matching TRBD1. This clonotype originated in a male donor with vitiligo. The CDR3 loop is CASSYEGQGRYGYTF. The CDR3 DNA reads TGTGCCAGCAGTTACGAGGGACAGGGCCGCTATGGCTACACCTTC.